The 10 T cell receptor beta chains in this list originate from one sample, sequenced in a study of post-analysis software for immune sequencing data. Libraries were made from TCR beta cDNA, and they carried unique molecular identifiers. TCRdb ran MiXCR on the PCR reads and lists one entry per CDR3 protein. The repertoire consists of about 430,000 distinct CDR3 sequences, with over 30% occurring once and the leading ten covering 7.6%. These receptors' targets are unknown. Whole-study results and caveats: Included in a set of about five TRBV segments more frequent in patients than controls were TRBV5-6, TRBV5-1 and TRBV20-1.

Input material: blood. The receptors were sampled from a girl under 10 years old with multiple sclerosis.

The rearrangement joins TRBV29-1 to TRBJ2-1; 13 bases align to TRBD2. Germline values: CDR1 SQVTM, CDR2 ANQGSEA. Trimming cost V 0 bases and J 7 bases; bases outside gene matches: 6. CDR3 size: 16 residues. The CDR3 DNA reads TGCAGCGTTGAAGACCCGGGACTAGCGGGAAGAAATGAGCAGTTCTTC. It encodes CSVEDPGLAGRNEQFF.

This clonotype has a handful of counts. The chain combines TRBV7-2 with TRBJ1-5; D remains unclear. Germline lookup yields CDR1 SGHTA and CDR2 FQGNSA. The germline V and J ends were trimmed by 2 bases and 1 base, with 12 bases remaining between them. CDR3 length: 16 residues. The CDR3 coding sequence is TGTGCCAGCAGCTTAATGGTGGGTTTGAGCAATCAGCCCCAGCATTTT. This gives the protein CASSLMVGLSNQPQHF. Full variable domain (rest looked up from reference TRBV7-2 and TRBJ1-5): GAGVSQSPSNKVTEKGKDVELRCDPISGHTALYWYRQSLGQGLEFLIYFQGNSAPDKSGLPSDRFSAERTGGSVSTLTIQRTQQEDSAVYLCASSLMVGLSNQPQHFGDGTRLSIL.

The gene calls are TRBV20-1 and TRBJ2-3; D is unresolved. From germline, CDR1 is DFQATT and CDR2 SNEGSKA (reference sequence). Trimming shortened V by 0 bases and J by 4 bases, and 11 bases separated the two germline ends. The CDR3 contains 14 residues. CDR3 amino acids: CSARDFVVADTQYF. The DNA of the CDR3 is TGCAGTGCTAGAGATTTTGTGGTCGCAGATACGCAGTATTTT.

The sample holds one count of this clonotype. V usage is TRBV7-9 and J usage is TRBJ1-6; the D is unclear. The germline V gene has CDR1 SEHNR and CDR2 FQNEAQ (reference sequence). V was trimmed by 7 bases and J by 8 bases, leaving 12 bases between them. CDR3 size: 13 residues. This CDR3 is CASTEDFDSPLHF. CDR3 nucleotides: TGTGCCAGCACGGAGGATTTTGATTCACCCCTCCACTTT.

V gene TRBV5-1 combines with J gene TRBJ2-1; no firm D call. V gave up 1 base and J gave up 4 bases, with 9 bases separating them. The CDR3 length is 14 residues. Looked up from germline, CDR1 is SGHRS and CDR2 is YFSETQ. The CDR3 DNA is TGCGCCAGCAGCTTGCCCGGGCGATACAATGAGCAGTTCTTC. Its translation is CASSLPGRYNEQFF.

The rearrangement joins TRBV5-1 to TRBJ1-1; D call uncertain. The germline gives CDR1 SGHRS, CDR2 YFSETQ. The CDR3 length is 14 residues. V gave up 0 bases and J gave up 2 bases, with 8 bases separating them. The CDR3 DNA is TGCGCCAGCAGCTTGGATGGGTTCAACACTGAAGCTTTCTTT. Translation: CASSLDGFNTEAFF.

This clonotype occurred a few times. The gene calls are TRBV13 and TRBJ2-7; D gene unclear. From germline, CDR1 is PRHDT and CDR2 FYEKMQ (reference sequence). This CDR3 is 14 amino acids long. Deletions cut 0 bases from V and 3 bases from J, with 9 bases between. The CDR3 here is CASSLGVGDYEQYF. The DNA for the CDR3 is TGTGCCAGCAGCTTAGGAGTAGGTGACTACGAGCAGTACTTC.

The chain has TRBV28 and TRBJ2-1; no clear D gene. Trimming shortened V by 5 bases and J by 0 bases, and 17 bases separated the two germline ends. Germline CDR1 and CDR2: MDHEN and SYDVKM. This CDR3 has 17 residues. The CDR3 protein is CASSSPAYPSSYNEQFF. CDR3 nucleotides: TGTGCCAGCAGTAGTCCGGCTTACCCTAGCTCCTACAATGAGCAGTTCTTC.

The chain combines TRBV7-2 with TRBJ2-1; 8 bases line up with TRBD2. The CDR3 is made up of 13 amino acids. V gave up 0 bases and J gave up 12 bases; unmatched junction bases: 4. Germline V lookup: CDR1 SGHTA, CDR2 FQGNSA. CDR3 protein: CASSLASGGGQFF. The CDR3, as DNA: TGTGCCAGCAGCTTAGCTTCGGGGGGGGGGCAGTTCTTC.

There are a few counts of this clonotype. The V call is TRBV20-1, the J call TRBJ2-5, with D possibly TRBD2 on 5 matching bases. The V and J ends lost 0 bases and 5 bases respectively, with 13 bases between them. Germline CDR1 reads DFQATT; CDR2 reads SNEGSKA (reference sequence). The length of the CDR3 is 14 residues. The CDR3 loop reads CSARDPGNIETQYF. For the CDR3, the DNA is TGCAGTGCTAGAGACCCGGGGAATATCGAGACCCAGTACTTC.